The 31 T cell receptor beta chains given below trace back to one sample, sequenced in a study of blood T cell repertoires in COVID-19. Generated by immunoSEQ multiplex PCR, the TCRdb table keeps only in-frame clones and is missing some. The sample lists just over 150,000 clones; approximately 90% were seen once. Sequencing used PBMCs or T cells enriched from blood (not recorded which). Receptors were obtained from a woman between 45 and 60 years old who had recovered from COVID-19.

This rearrangement joins TRBV19 to TRBJ1-6, with 10 bases fitting TRBD1. The germline gives CDR1 LNHDA, CDR2 SQIVND (reference sequence). There are 15 residues in the CDR3. The trim removed 7 bases at V and 7 bases at J, leaving 7 bases unmatched. The CDR3 sequence is CASNTMDRGNSPLHF. CDR3 nucleotides: TGTGCCAGTAACACCATGGACAGGGGGAATTCACCCCTCCACTTT.

The chain joins TRBV7-2 to TRBJ2-7; D might be TRBD2 (6 bases). The germline CDR1 and CDR2 sequences are SGHTA and FQGNSA. V was cut by 10 bases and J by 2 bases, with 9 bases left in between. The CDR3 length is 11 residues. The CDR3 loop reads CATGGAYEQYF. The DNA of the CDR3 is TGTGCCACCGGGGGAGCCTACGAGCAGTACTTC.

In its sample, this clone was seen a few times. The V gene is TRBV5-1, the J gene TRBJ2-7, with 13 nucleotides matching TRBD2. Germline values: CDR1 SGHRS, CDR2 YFSETQ. CDR3 length: 16 residues. V lost 2 bases, J lost 2 bases, and 4 bases stayed unmatched. CDR3 in amino acids: CASSFGLAGATYEQYF. In nucleotides, the CDR3 is TGCGCCAGCAGCTTCGGACTAGCGGGGGCCACCTACGAGCAGTACTTC. The complete variable domain, with remaining parts taken from reference TRBV5-1 and TRBJ2-7, reads KAGVTQTPRYLIKTRGQQVTLSCSPISGHRSVSWYQQTPGQGLQFLFEYFSETQRNKGNFPGRFSGRQFSNSRSEMNVSTLELGDSALYLCASSFGLAGATYEQYFGPGTRLTVT.

CDR3 sequence (DNA): TGTGCCAGCAGCATTACAGGGGGCCGCCTGAGCAATCAGCCCCAGCATTTT. Translating gives CASSITGGRLSNQPQHF. V usage is TRBV5-6 and J usage is TRBJ1-5; 9 bases fit TRBD1. The CDR3 has 17 amino acids. The J segment lost 1 base and the V segment lost 4 bases, leaving 9 bases of the junction unmatched. Germline CDR1 is SGHDT and CDR2 is YYEEEE.

Here the CDR3 DNA reads TGTGCCAGCAGCTTAGCCCGAGCGGGGGGCTACGAGCAGTACTTC. It yields the protein CASSLARAGGYEQYF. The chain links TRBV7-9 to TRBJ2-7, with 9 positions matching TRBD2. The germline V gene encodes CDR1 SEHNR and CDR2 FQNEAQ (reference sequence). The CDR3 contains 15 residues. V shed 0 bases and J 3 bases; nucleotides not matched to a gene: 3.

The chain couples TRBV11-3 to TRBJ2-7; 12 bases agree with TRBD2. J gave up 1 base and V 7 bases, and 8 bases lay outside the gene matches. This CDR3 comprises 16 residues. Germline CDR1 reads SGHNT; CDR2 reads YENEEA. The CDR3 region is CASNPEGLAGSYEQYF. The CDR3 region has the DNA TGTGCCAGCAACCCTGAAGGACTAGCGGGGTCCTACGAGCAGTACTTC.

J is TRBJ1-1 and V is TRBV7-2; 8 bases fit TRBD1. The CDR3 sequence is 16 residues long. Germline lookup yields CDR1 SGHTA and CDR2 FQGNSA. With V trimmed by 5 bases and J by 5 bases, 13 bases remained unmatched. This CDR3 is CASSKERTGRGTEAFF. In DNA form, the CDR3 reads TGTGCCAGCAGCAAAGAGAGGACAGGGCGGGGGACTGAAGCTTTCTTT. The whole variable domain, remainder taken from reference TRBV7-2 and TRBJ1-1, is GAGVSQSPSNKVTEKGKDVELRCDPISGHTALYWYRQSLGQGLEFLIYFQGNSAPDKSGLPSDRFSAERTGGSVSTLTIQRTQQEDSAVYLCASSKERTGRGTEAFFGQGTRLTVV.

The gene calls are TRBV9 and TRBJ1-3; the D is unclear. The germline CDR1 and CDR2 sequences are SGDLS and YYNGEE. V lost 3 bases to trimming and J lost 2 bases, with 9 bases between them. The CDR3 extends over 14 amino acids. The CDR3 bases are TGTGCCAGCAGCGCGGCGGGAGCTGGAAACACCATATATTTT. Its protein is CASSAAGAGNTIYF.

This clone was picked up one time. This sequence joins TRBV11-1 and TRBJ2-2, with D possibly TRBD2 on 6 matching bases. CDR3 length equals 15 residues. Per germline, CDR1 SGHAT and CDR2 FQDESV (reference sequence). Trimming took 5 bases from V and 3 from J, leaving 13 bases between them. DNA of the CDR3: TGTGCCAGCAGCCAACGGGACTTGTACACCGGGGAGCTGTTTTTT. Protein sequence: CASSQRDLYTGELFF. Together with reference TRBV11-1 and TRBJ2-2, the CDR3 gives the full variable domain: EAEVAQSPRYKITEKSQAVAFWCDPISGHATLYWYRQILGQGPELLVQFQDESVVDDSQLPKDRFSAERLKGVDSTLKIQPAELGDSAMYLCASSQRDLYTGELFFGEGSRLTVL.

This clone was detected a few times. The chain links TRBV24-1 to TRBJ1-2; D is ambiguous. V lost 9 bases, J lost 14 bases, and 15 bases lay in between. The CDR3 is made up of 10 amino acids. Germline V CDR1 and CDR2: KGHDR, SFDVKD. CDR3 region: CATLDGPLTF. The DNA for the CDR3 is TGTGCCACCCTAGACGGTCCCTTGACCTTC.

The chain recombines TRBV5-1 with TRBJ1-4; D is possibly TRBD1 (6 bases). The ends were cut back, 3 bases at V and 4 bases at J, with 10 bases in the middle. This CDR3 has 14 amino acids. From germline, CDR1 is SGHRS and CDR2 YFSETQ. The CDR3 is CASSSRDINEKLFF. The CDR3 bases are TGCGCCAGCAGCTCCCGGGACATTAATGAAAAACTGTTTTTT. Complete variable domain (other parts from reference TRBV5-1 and TRBJ1-4): KAGVTQTPRYLIKTRGQQVTLSCSPISGHRSVSWYQQTPGQGLQFLFEYFSETQRNKGNFPGRFSGRQFSNSRSEMNVSTLELGDSALYLCASSSRDINEKLFFGSGTQLSVL.

The chain has TRBV6-1 and TRBJ2-2; possible D gene TRBD1, 6 bases. Germline V gene lookup returns CDR1 MNHNS and CDR2 SASEGT. Trimming left V 4 bases short and J 0 bases short, with 21 bases between. This CDR3 contains 19 residues. The CDR3 bases are TGTGCCAGCAGTGTCCGGGACATGGCGAAGTTCGCGAACACCGGGGAGCTGTTTTTT. It specifies CASSVRDMAKFANTGELFF.

V is TRBV7-9 and J is TRBJ1-3, with D uncertain. V was shortened by 2 bases and J by 0 bases, with 5 bases between the two germline ends. Germline lookup yields CDR1 SEHNR and CDR2 FQNEAQ (reference sequence). This CDR3 comprises 14 residues. The CDR3 here is CASSLSVSGNTIYF. The CDR3, as DNA: TGTGCCAGCAGCTTATCAGTCTCTGGAAACACCATATATTTT.

The CDR3 loop reads CASTLSGGSNYGYTF. DNA for the CDR3: TGTGCCAGCACCCTTTCAGGGGGATCTAACTATGGCTACACCTTC. The gene calls are TRBV27 and TRBJ1-2; 7 bases line up with TRBD1. The CDR3 has 15 residues. With 7 bases clipped from V and 0 bases from J, the junction kept 8 bases outside the gene matches. Germline V lookup: CDR1 MNHEY, CDR2 SMNVEV (reference sequence).

The rearrangement joins TRBV6-5 to TRBJ1-2; weak D call: TRBD1 (6 bases). Between the trimmed V and J ends, which lost 1 base and 8 bases, there was a span of 11 bases. The CDR3 sequence is 13 residues long. Germline V CDR1 and CDR2: MNHEY, SVGAGI. The CDR3 sequence is CASSYFSGAGYTF. The CDR3 DNA sequence: TGTGCCAGCAGTTACTTTTCAGGGGCCGGCTACACCTTC.

The chain recombines TRBV6-4 with TRBJ1-6, with 7 bases lining up with TRBD1. The trim removed 9 bases at V and 4 bases at J, leaving 6 bases unmatched. The CDR3 totals 14 residues. Germline CDR1 and CDR2: MRHNA and SNTAGT. The CDR3 bases are TGTGCCAGTCTGGGGACAGTGTATAATTCACCCCTCCACTTT. This translates into CASLGTVYNSPLHF.

The V call is TRBV5-6, the J call TRBJ2-1, with TRBD2 as a possible D gene (5 bases). CDR1 is SGHDT and CDR2 is YYEEEE in the germline V gene. CDR3 length: 15 residues. Trimming cost V 1 base and J 8 bases, with 16 bases left between them. The CDR3 region is CASSLPRGPSDEQFF. The CDR3 DNA follows: TGTGCCAGCAGCTTGCCCCGCGGGCCCTCCGATGAGCAGTTCTTC.

Here the CDR3 reads CASSLGGDMSSYEQYF. In DNA, the CDR3 is TGTGCCAGCAGCCTTGGTGGGGACATGAGCTCCTACGAGCAGTACTTC. The V gene is TRBV11-3, the J gene TRBJ2-7, with D tentatively TRBD1 (6 bases). Per the germline V gene, CDR1 is SGHNT and CDR2 is YENEEA. Trimming removed 5 bases from V and 0 bases from J, with 17 bases in between. The CDR3 spans 16 residues.

J is TRBJ1-3 and V is TRBV3-1 (or the pseudogene TRBV3-2), with D perhaps matching TRBD1 (5 bases). CDR3 length equals 16 residues. Germline CDR1 reads LGHDT; CDR2 reads YNNKEL (reference sequence). The V gene lost 1 base and the J gene lost 0 bases, with 10 bases spanning the gap. Here the CDR3 reads CASSQGQPCSGNTIYF. The CDR3 DNA sequence: TGTGCCAGCAGCCAAGGACAGCCCTGCTCTGGAAACACCATATATTTT.

CDR3 nucleotides: TGTGCCAGCAGCTTAGGTGGGACAGGGGGCTACGAGCAGTACTTC. This sequence encodes CASSLGGTGGYEQYF. The chain links TRBV11-3 to TRBJ2-7; 11 bases match TRBD1. The germline gives CDR1 SGHNT, CDR2 YENEEA. The junction had 2 bases not matched to a gene; V was cut back by 1 base and J by 3 bases. This CDR3 has 15 residues.

This chain links TRBV5-4 with TRBJ1-3; perhaps TRBD1 as D (6 bases). The CDR3 is made up of 16 amino acids. V lost 3 bases and J lost 0, with 13 bases in between. CDR1 SGHNT and CDR2 YYREEE come from the germline V gene (reference sequence). CDR3 nucleotide sequence: TGTGCCAGCAGCTCCCCGGGACACGACTCTGGAAACACCATATATTTT. Protein sequence: CASSSPGHDSGNTIYF.

The rearrangement joins TRBV7-2 to TRBJ1-1, with D uncertain. Deletions cut 5 bases from V and 4 bases from J, with 11 bases between. CDR1 is SGHTA and CDR2 is FQGNSA in the germline V gene. This CDR3 is 13 amino acids long. The CDR3 region is CASSPLRGTEAFF. Here the CDR3 DNA reads TGTGCCAGCAGCCCGTTACGGGGCACTGAAGCTTTCTTT.

The chain joins TRBV11-2 to TRBJ1-2; D is uncertain. Germline lookup yields CDR1 SGHAT and CDR2 FQNNGV. V shed 4 bases and J shed 5 bases, with 8 bases lying between them. This CDR3 region has 12 residues. The CDR3 sequence is CASSSGDYGYTF. For the CDR3, the DNA is TGTGCCAGCAGCTCCGGGGATTATGGCTACACCTTC.

The chain employs TRBV10-3 and TRBJ2-1; D possibly corresponds to TRBD2 (6 bases). The CDR3 has 14 residues. Trimming stripped 11 bases from V and 0 bases from J, with 14 bases between. Germline values: CDR1 ENHRY, CDR2 SYGVKD. The CDR3 DNA reads as TGTGCCGCTTCGGGGGATACCTCCTACAATGAGCAGTTCTTC. The encoded protein is CAASGDTSYNEQFF.

The chain has TRBV30 and TRBJ2-5; 7 bases agree with TRBD2. After removal of 0 bases from V and 1 base from J, the junction contained 2 bases not matched to a gene. Germline CDR1 and CDR2: GTSNPN and SVGIG (reference sequence). The CDR3 is 14 amino acids. In DNA, the CDR3 is TGTGCCTGGAGTGTTCAGCGGGGCCAAGAGACCCAGTACTTC. Translation: CAWSVQRGQETQYF.

The genes are TRBV18 and TRBJ2-3; possible D gene TRBD2, 6 bases. There are 16 residues in the CDR3. The V end was cut by 0 bases, the J end by 1 base, with 11 bases between. The V gene's germline CDR1 is KGHSH and CDR2 LQKENI. The CDR3 sequence is CASSPPGLAGTDTQYF. In DNA, the CDR3 is TGTGCCAGCTCACCACCGGGGTTAGCGGGCACAGATACGCAGTATTTT.

This clone has a handful of counts. The CDR3 is CASRMGQHGYTF. The CDR3 nucleotides read TGTGCCAGCAGAATGGGACAGCATGGCTACACCTTC. This chain connects TRBV6-5 to TRBJ1-2; 7 bases match TRBD1. This CDR3 is 12 amino acids long. Per germline, CDR1 MNHEY and CDR2 SVGAGI. Germline trimming cut 6 bases from V and 6 bases from J; bases unmatched to any gene: 4.

This clone has a single count. V and J are TRBV30 and TRBJ1-5, with D uncertain. V was shortened by 0 bases and J by 0 bases, with 6 bases between the two germline ends. The CDR3 length is 14 residues. Germline loops: CDR1 GTSNPN, CDR2 SVGIG (reference sequence). As DNA, the CDR3 is TGTGCCTGGAGTGTGCTAGGTAGCAATCAGCCCCAGCATTTT. This encodes CAWSVLGSNQPQHF.

The V call is TRBV6-6, the J call TRBJ2-2, with TRBD2 identical over 8 bases. The CDR3 totals 13 residues. Germline values: CDR1 MNHNY, CDR2 SVGAGI (reference sequence). V trimming: 6 bases; J trimming: 6 bases; junction bases outside the gene matches: 3. The CDR3 loop is CASRNGGAGELFF. Written as DNA, the CDR3 is TGTGCCAGCAGAAACGGGGGGGCCGGGGAGCTGTTTTTT.

The sample holds a few counts of this clone. The chain recombines TRBV5-4 with TRBJ1-1, with D possibly matching TRBD1 (6 bases). Germline V gene sequence: CDR1 SGHNT, CDR2 YYREEE (reference sequence). The V gene lost 4 bases and the J gene lost 0 bases, with 19 bases spanning the gap. The CDR3 has 17 amino acids. In nucleotides, the CDR3 is TGTGCCAGCAGCATGGGGAACCGGGGGGCCCTGAACACTGAAGCTTTCTTT. Residues: CASSMGNRGALNTEAFF.

The rearrangement joins TRBV7-8 to TRBJ1-2; 9 bases are shared with TRBD1. This CDR3 is 15 amino acids long. Germline CDR1 is SGHVS and CDR2 is FQNEAQ. J was trimmed by 3 bases and V by 3 bases; bases with no gene match: 5. CDR3 amino acids: CASSFLGQGDYGYTF. CDR3 in DNA: TGTGCCAGCAGCTTCCTGGGACAGGGAGACTATGGCTACACCTTC.